One and the same sample provided the 13 T cell receptor beta chains below, sequenced in a study of T cell changes during pregnancy in multiple sclerosis. Libraries were prepared by immunoSEQ multiplex PCR; TCRdb keeps only in-frame clonotypes and omits some of them. Found here are about 40,000 clones, around nine tenths of them singletons; the top ten hold 7.8%. Sample: CD8+ T cells from peripheral blood mononuclear cells, taken before pregnancy. These receptors came from a female donor with multiple sclerosis, enrolled in a pregnancy study.

This rearrangement joins TRBV28 to TRBJ2-1; TRBD2 aligns across 8 bases. With V trimmed by 3 bases and J by 0 bases, 16 bases remained unmatched. CDR1 MDHEN and CDR2 SYDVKM come from the germline V gene. The CDR3 runs 20 residues. CDR3 sequence reads: CASSFPTQPGGGSSYNEQFF. CDR3 nucleotide sequence: TGTGCCAGCAGTTTCCCCACTCAGCCGGGAGGGGGGTCCTCCTACAATGAGCAGTTCTTC.

This clone was recorded a few times. The chain couples TRBV6-6 to TRBJ1-1, with D possibly matching TRBD1 (5 bases). CDR1 is MNHNY and CDR2 is SVGAGI in the germline V gene (reference sequence). The CDR3 sequence is 12 residues long. V was shortened by 7 bases and J by 3 bases, with 9 bases between the two germline ends. CDR3 sequence: CASIDSYTEAFF. CDR3 coding DNA: TGTGCCAGCATTGACAGTTACACTGAAGCTTTCTTT.

The gene calls are TRBV19 and TRBJ2-7; 9 bases are a match to TRBD2. Germline loops: CDR1 LNHDA, CDR2 SQIVND (reference sequence). The CDR3 is 14 amino acids. Trimming removed 6 bases from V and 1 base from J; junction bases left unmatched: 4. The CDR3 here is CASSYLAGSYEQYF. DNA for the CDR3: TGTGCCAGTAGCTACCTAGCGGGGTCCTACGAGCAGTACTTC.

The rearrangement joins TRBV28 to TRBJ2-3, with 13 nucleotides matching TRBD2. Losses at the gene ends were 5 bases for V and 7 bases for J; bases not matched to a gene: 18. This CDR3 spans 19 amino acids. Germline V gene sequence: CDR1 MDHEN, CDR2 SYDVKM. This CDR3 is CASSPTNPQTSGRSNTQYF. The CDR3 coding sequence is TGTGCCAGCAGTCCCACGAACCCGCAGACTAGCGGGAGGTCAAATACGCAGTATTTT.

This clone was seen once. The chain employs TRBV25-1 and TRBJ1-1; D remains ambiguous. Germline V gives CDR1 MGHDK, CDR2 SYGVNS. CDR3 size: 14 residues. V lost 3 bases and J 4 bases, leaving 12 bases between the germline ends. CDR3 coding DNA: TGTGCCAGCAGTGATTCCGGCGGCGGCACTGAAGCTTTCTTT. Its protein product is CASSDSGGGTEAFF.

The chain recombines TRBV6-5 with TRBJ1-1; 8 nucleotides align to TRBD1. The CDR3 loop spans 13 amino acids. In germline, CDR1 is MNHEY, CDR2 SVGAGI. V was clipped by 8 bases and J by 8 bases; unmatched bases: 10. CDR3 residues: CASQDRANGEAFF. CDR3 nucleotides: TGTGCCAGCCAGGACAGGGCAAACGGGGAAGCTTTCTTT.

This rearrangement joins TRBV13 to TRBJ2-7; 9 bases map to TRBD2. V lost 0 bases, J lost 3 bases, and 3 bases stayed unmatched. Per the germline V gene, CDR1 is PRHDT and CDR2 is FYEKMQ (reference sequence). This CDR3 is 15 amino acids long. Here the CDR3 DNA reads TGTGCCAGCAGCTTAGGGACTAGCGGTTTCTACGAGCAGTACTTC. Amino acid sequence: CASSLGTSGFYEQYF.

CDR3 loop: CASSLRAGPGGQFF. As DNA, the CDR3 is TGTGCCAGCAGCCTTCGGGCGGGGCCCGGGGGGCAGTTCTTC. The chain joins TRBV7-9 to TRBJ2-1; maybe TRBD2 (6 bases). CDR1 SEHNR and CDR2 FQNEAQ come from the germline V gene (reference sequence). The CDR3 length is 14 residues. The V end lost 5 bases, the J end lost 12 bases, and 20 bases lay between the germline ends.

The chain has TRBV6-1 and TRBJ2-1, with D unresolved. Deletions cut 7 bases from V and 2 bases from J, with 3 bases between. Germline assignment: CDR1 MNHNS and CDR2 SASEGT. CDR3 length: 11 residues. The CDR3, as DNA: TGTGCCAGCACTGCCTACAATGAGCAGTTCTTC. Its translation: CASTAYNEQFF.

The chain has TRBV6-5 and TRBJ2-7; TRBD1 agrees at 11 bases. Trimming cost V 10 bases and J 2 bases; bases outside gene matches: 7. This CDR3 spans 14 amino acids. Germline V gene sequence: CDR1 MNHEY, CDR2 SVGAGI. The CDR3 spells CATQPGQGAYEQYF. DNA of the CDR3: TGTGCCACCCAACCGGGACAGGGGGCCTACGAGCAGTACTTC.

The V gene is TRBV9, the J gene TRBJ2-3; tentative D call: TRBD1 (6 bases). The CDR3 is made up of 15 amino acids. V dropped 3 bases and J dropped 4 bases, with 15 bases sitting between them. CDR1 and CDR2 (germline): SGDLS, YYNGEE. The DNA for the CDR3 is TGTGCCAGCAGCGCCGATGGGGGCACCTCAGATACGCAGTATTTT. Its translation: CASSADGGTSDTQYF.

V and J are TRBV4-2 and TRBJ2-7; D remains ambiguous. The V gene's germline CDR1 is LGHNA and CDR2 YNFKEQ. Trimming shortened V by 0 bases and J by 5 bases, and 8 bases separated the two germline ends. The CDR3 spans 13 residues. CDR3 coding DNA: TGTGCCAGCAGCCAAGATCTTCGGGACGAGCAGTACTTC. Encoded protein: CASSQDLRDEQYF.

This chain uses TRBV27 with TRBJ2-1; the match to TRBD1 covers 9 bases. V trimming: 4 bases; J trimming: 11 bases; junction bases outside the gene matches: 12. The CDR3 is 15 residues long. CDR1 is MNHEY, CDR2 SMNVEV, per germline (reference sequence). The CDR3 is CASSSPGTGSWKQFF. The CDR3 DNA reads TGTGCCAGCAGTTCGCCCGGGACAGGGAGTTGGAAGCAGTTCTTC.